This T cell receptor beta chain appears in the sequencing data of a study of shared clonotypes between healthy human individuals. Overall study findings and caveats: As a rule, naive subsets had a larger estimated richness than memory subsets. How much donors shared clonotypes was expected to be affected by sequencing depth.

As defined, naive CD8 cells were CD45RO-negative and positively selected for CCR7, with terminally differentiated effector memory CD45RA+ cells excluded. Each donor was a Caucasian adult residing in Nashville, Tennessee. Between the trimmed V and J ends, which lost 5 bases and 5 bases, there was a span of 13 bases. CDR3 length equals 14 residues. Looked up from germline, CDR1 is MDHEN and CDR2 is SYDVKM. The genomic DNA of each subset was split evenly across several immunoSEQ plates. The assay was immunoSEQ multiplex PCR, and TCRdb's table has in-frame clones only and misses some. The sample lists about 750,000 clones, 85% to 95% occurring once. Turning to this clone: Antigen specificity is unknown.

The chain combines TRBV28 with TRBJ2-1; possibly TRBD1 for D (6 bases). The TCR sequence derives from a man aged 30 to 45 in good health. The sample consisted of naive CD8+ T cells sorted from blood. Here the CDR3 reads CASSTRDIDNEQFF. In nucleotides, the CDR3 is TGTGCCAGCAGTACCCGGGACATAGACAATGAGCAGTTCTTC.